This is a list of T cell receptor beta chains from one sample in a study of post-analysis software for immune sequencing data. In TCRdb, the PCR reads were re-called with MiXCR into one record per CDR3 protein. The repertoire holds hundreds of thousands of distinct CDR3 sequences, just under 30% seen once, with under 0.7% in the top ten. Material: blood. The receptors here all came from a girl aged 5 to 17 with multiple sclerosis. The CDR3 runs from the conserved cysteine through the conserved F or W. A D gene is named only where the DNA matches it firmly. Some rows have no size entry. The others give once, few or many, or a class for an expanded clone.

j_call d_call v_call clone_size cdr3_aa cdr3_nt
TRBJ1-1 TRBD1 TRBV29-1 NA CSAIQGAVPEAFF TGCAGCGCCATACAGGGGGCGGTACCTGAAGCTTTCTTT
TRBJ2-1 TRBD2 TRBV28 few CASSDYGTSGRLHEQFF TGTGCCAGCAGTGACTACGGGACTAGCGGGAGGTTACACGAGCAGTTCTTC
TRBJ1-4 NA TRBV3-1 few CASSQGRNTNEKLFF TGTGCCAGCAGCCAAGGGAGGAATACTAATGAAAAACTGTTTTTT
TRBJ2-1 NA TRBV9 NA CASSVDPGGYNEQFF TGTGCCAGCAGCGTAGATCCAGGGGGGTACAATGAGCAGTTCTTC
TRBJ2-1 NA TRBV6-2/TRBV6-3 few CASSYGESPNEQFF TGTGCCAGCAGCTACGGGGAGTCTCCCAATGAGCAGTTCTTC
TRBJ1-4 NA TRBV29-1 few CSVGGSTNEKLFF TGCAGCGTTGGTGGCAGCACTAATGAAAAACTGTTTTTT
TRBJ2-2 NA TRBV20-1 NA CSAIPVNTGELFF TGCAGTGCTATTCCCGTGAACACCGGGGAGCTGTTTTTT
TRBJ1-1 NA TRBV6-1 NA CATRGWGSEAFF TGTGCCACCCGGGGTTGGGGTTCTGAAGCTTTCTTT
TRBJ2-7 NA TRBV10-3 NA CAIRTSGTESYEQYF TGTGCCATCAGGACCTCCGGCACTGAGTCCTACGAGCAGTACTTC
TRBJ1-2 NA TRBV20-1 NA CSARGEVPYGYTF TGCAGTGCTAGAGGGGAGGTGCCCTATGGCTACACCTTC
TRBJ2-7 NA TRBV4-3 NA CASSLGERGEQYF TGCGCCAGCAGCCTGGGCGAGAGGGGCGAGCAGTACTTC
TRBJ2-7 NA TRBV29-1 many CSVELGDEQYF TGCAGCGTTGAATTGGGTGACGAGCAGTACTTC
TRBJ1-2 TRBD1 TRBV20-1 NA CSARGSTGVRLGYTF TGCAGTGCCAGAGGGTCGACAGGGGTTAGGCTCGGCTACACCTTC
TRBJ1-5 NA TRBV2 NA CASNKWQGYSNQPQHF TGTGCCAGCAACAAGTGGCAGGGTTATAGCAATCAGCCCCAGCATTTT
TRBJ2-1 NA TRBV20-1 many CSASAGPLWQFF TGCAGTGCTAGCGCCGGACCATTGTGGCAGTTCTTC
TRBJ2-4 NA TRBV7-2 NA CASSFGKNIQYF TGTGCCAGCAGCTTTGGCAAAAACATTCAGTACTTC
TRBJ2-1 NA TRBV25-1 few CASSEYGSHEQFF TGTGCCAGCAGTGAATATGGCAGTCATGAGCAGTTCTTC